The clone carrying this T cell receptor (beta chain) came up many times. Its antigen remains unidentified. This sample stems from a study of T cell repertoires in cytomegalovirus infection. Whole-study context: Peptides in the study included HLA-C-restricted and HLA-B-restricted CMV epitopes. Signatures in public TCR beta sequences pointed to both CMV infection and matching HLA type.

The germline CDR1 and CDR2 sequences are SGHTA and FQGNSA. This CDR3 spans 15 amino acids. V dropped 3 bases and J dropped 1 base, with 10 bases sitting between them. MiXCR was run by TCRdb on the reads, yielding one entry per CDR3 protein. The sample carries roughly 920,000 distinct CDR3 sequences, 30% to 40% recorded once. The study's findings and limits: Summed public TCR beta family frequency identified CMV carriers bearing the relevant HLA. CMV-specific TCR beta clonotypes restricted by HLA-C dominated the ex vivo response.

Specimen: cultured CD8+ T cells from PBMCs, collected from culture after CMV antigen stimulation. V gene TRBV7-2 combines with J gene TRBJ2-1, with D perhaps TRBD1 (5 bases). The clonotype was recovered from a human donor in good health (CMV status not recorded). Some clones in this sample may be carry-over from other donors' samples. The DNA of the CDR3 is TGTGCCAGCAGCTTGGGGCGATTTTCCTACAATGAGCAGTTCTTC. It yields the protein CASSLGRFSYNEQFF.